Each of the 20 T cell receptor beta chains below was sequenced from the same sample in a study of blood T cell repertoires in COVID-19. TCRdb's copy holds only in-frame clones and misses some; the assay was immunoSEQ multiplex PCR. This table has around 220,000 clones, roughly 80% appearing once. The source material was peripheral blood. The origin of the receptors is a man aged 25 to 45 with active or convalescent COVID-19.

The sample holds a few counts of this clone. Written as DNA, the CDR3 is TGTGCCAGCAGCGCCCCCAGGGGATCCTACGAGCAGTACTTC. Translated: CASSAPRGSYEQYF. The chain recombines TRBV6-2 or TRBV6-3 with TRBJ2-7; D may be TRBD1 (6 bases). V lost 6 bases to trimming and J lost 1 base, with 13 bases between them. The CDR3 loop spans 14 amino acids. Germline values: CDR1 MNHEY, CDR2 SVGEGT.

The V gene is TRBV5-6, the J gene TRBJ1-4; no clear D. V was clipped by 0 bases and J by 1 base, with 10 bases between them. Germline lookup yields CDR1 SGHDT and CDR2 YYEEEE. CDR3 length equals 16 residues. CDR3 amino acids: CASSLGATRTNEKLFF. CDR3 coding DNA: TGTGCCAGCAGCTTGGGGGCCACGAGAACTAATGAAAAACTGTTTTTT.

The chain has TRBV11-2 and TRBJ1-6; a possible D gene is TRBD1 (5 bases). The V and J ends lost 4 bases and 7 bases respectively, with 14 bases between them. The CDR3 has 15 amino acids. Germline V gene sequence: CDR1 SGHAT, CDR2 FQNNGV. CDR3 bases: TGTGCCAGCAGCTCCGCGGGACGGCTAAATTCACCCCTCCACTTT. Protein sequence: CASSSAGRLNSPLHF.

The V call is TRBV10-3, the J call TRBJ2-7; a weak D match, TRBD2 (7 bases). Germline V gene data show CDR1 as ENHRY and CDR2 as SYGVKD. Between the trimmed V and J ends, which lost 2 bases and 0 bases, there was a span of 14 bases. There are 16 residues in the CDR3. The CDR3 is CAISEGGAGSSYEQYF. The DNA for the CDR3 is TGTGCCATCAGTGAGGGGGGGGCAGGGAGCTCCTACGAGCAGTACTTC.

V usage is TRBV9 and J usage is TRBJ2-3; 11 nucleotides align to TRBD2. Trimming at V came to 3 bases and at J to 2 bases, leaving 8 bases not matched to a gene. From germline, CDR1 is SGDLS and CDR2 YYNGEE. The CDR3 is made up of 17 amino acids. The CDR3, as DNA: TGTGCCAGCAGCGCGACTCTTAGCGGGGGGGCCACAGATACGCAGTATTTT. Its protein product is CASSATLSGGATDTQYF.

The rearrangement joins TRBV12-3 or TRBV12-4 to TRBJ1-1, with 8 bases lining up with TRBD1. V dropped 5 bases and J dropped 7; count of bases not matched to a gene: 6. This CDR3 comprises 13 residues. In DNA form, the CDR3 reads TGTGCCAGCAGTGCACGGACAGGGAGTGAAGCTTTCTTT. Its protein product is CASSARTGSEAFF.

The V call is TRBV6-5, the J call TRBJ2-1; TRBD1 might be the D (5 bases). Trimming took off 4 bases at V and 0 bases at J, with 10 bases between the two ends. The CDR3 totals 15 residues. Germline CDR1 and CDR2: MNHEY and SVGAGI. In DNA, the CDR3 is TGTGCCAGCAGTTGGACACCCAGCTCCTACAATGAGCAGTTCTTC. Encoded protein: CASSWTPSSYNEQFF.

The chain couples TRBV9 to TRBJ1-6; 7 bases are a match to TRBD1. Germline V CDR1 and CDR2: SGDLS, YYNGEE. This CDR3 contains 15 residues. Trimming removed 3 bases from V and 7 bases from J; junction bases left unmatched: 7. CDR3 sequence: CASSARDSSNSPLHF. DNA for the CDR3: TGTGCCAGCAGCGCTCGGGACAGCAGCAATTCACCCCTCCACTTT.

V usage is TRBV11-2 and J usage is TRBJ1-2, with D maybe TRBD1 (5 bases). Trimming removed 4 bases from V and 2 bases from J, with 11 bases in between. Germline V gene sequence: CDR1 SGHAT, CDR2 FQNNGV. The CDR3 has 14 residues. The CDR3 DNA reads TGTGCCAGCAGCTCCCCCAGGGAAAACTATGGCTACACCTTC. Translating it yields CASSSPRENYGYTF.

V usage is TRBV6-6 and J usage is TRBJ2-3, with 11 bases lining up with TRBD1. Germline CDR1 reads MNHNY; CDR2 reads SVGAGI (reference sequence). V was clipped by 1 base and J by 5 bases; unmatched bases: 2. This CDR3 region has 15 residues. The CDR3 coding sequence is TGTGCCAGCAGTTACTTGGGACAGGGGGGAGATACGCAGTATTTT. Its protein is CASSYLGQGGDTQYF.

The rearrangement joins TRBV4-2 to TRBJ1-2, with D perhaps matching TRBD1 (6 bases). The CDR3 spans 12 residues. Germline CDR1 LGHNA, CDR2 YNFKEQ. V was shortened by 4 bases and J by 5 bases, with 8 bases between the two germline ends. The CDR3 DNA sequence: TGTGCCAGCAGCCCTGGACAGTATGGCTACACCTTC. Amino acid sequence: CASSPGQYGYTF.

The rearrangement uses TRBV4-2 and TRBJ2-7; no reliable D call. Germline values: CDR1 LGHNA, CDR2 YNFKEQ. Trimming shortened V by 0 bases and J by 1 base, and 10 bases separated the two germline ends. CDR3 size: 15 residues. CDR3 in DNA: TGTGCCAGCAGCCAAGATCTCTGGGCGTCCTACGAGCAGTACTTC. Translating it yields CASSQDLWASYEQYF.

The chain is built from TRBV2 and TRBJ2-7, with a possible D match to TRBD1 (5 bases). V gave up 3 bases and J gave up 3 bases, with 12 bases separating them. Germline V lookup: CDR1 SNHLY, CDR2 FYNNEI. The CDR3 runs to 14 residues. CDR3 bases: TGTGCCAGCAGTGACAGGGTTTCGCTCTACGAGCAGTACTTC. Translation: CASSDRVSLYEQYF.

V gene TRBV28 combines with J gene TRBJ1-3; 8 bases are a match to TRBD1. V was clipped by 7 bases and J by 4 bases; unmatched bases: 12. Germline V lookup: CDR1 MDHEN, CDR2 SYDVKM. The CDR3 covers 16 residues. CDR3 sequence: CASTSPQGQGGNTIYF. The CDR3 DNA reads TGTGCCAGCACTTCCCCTCAAGGACAGGGAGGAAACACCATATATTTT.

The V gene is TRBV7-9, the J gene TRBJ2-2; D not certain. V lost 7 bases to trimming and J lost 5 bases, with 5 bases between them. Germline V lookup: CDR1 SEHNR, CDR2 FQNEAQ (reference sequence). The CDR3 consists of 11 residues. The CDR3 DNA is TGTGCCAGCATCCAGACCGGGGAGCTGTTTTTT. Translated: CASIQTGELFF.

The chain uses TRBV3-1 (or the pseudogene TRBV3-2) and TRBJ1-5; no reliable D call. V was cut by 3 bases and J by 0 bases, with 9 bases left in between. From germline, CDR1 is LGHDT and CDR2 YNNKEL (reference sequence). This CDR3 comprises 15 residues. CDR3 protein: CASSQAGVSNQPQHF. The CDR3 region has the DNA TGTGCCAGCAGCCAGGCGGGTGTTAGCAATCAGCCCCAGCATTTT.

The chain employs TRBV21-1 and TRBJ1-2; the table's D call TRBD1 went unverified against the DNA. TRBV21-1 is designated a pseudogene. The CDR3 consists of 18 residues. This CDR3 reads CANPRAGASSASQDGYTF. The CDR3 region has the DNA TGTGCCAACCCAAGGGCAGGGGCTTCCTCCGCCTCTCAGGATGGCTACACCTTC.

Within the sample, this clone is medium-sized (0.01 to 0.1%). This rearrangement joins TRBV28 to TRBJ1-1, with 8 bases matching TRBD1. V shed 2 bases and J 5 bases; nucleotides not matched to a gene: 13. CDR1 is MDHEN and CDR2 is SYDVKM in the germline V gene. The CDR3 extends over 17 amino acids. CDR3: CASSLIAGQDPTTEAFF. CDR3 nucleotides: TGTGCCAGCAGTTTAATTGCGGGACAGGACCCAACAACTGAAGCTTTCTTT.

This chain joins TRBV5-4 and TRBJ2-6, with no clear D. V gave up 1 base and J gave up 2 bases, with 7 bases separating them. The CDR3 sequence is 15 residues long. Germline V CDR1 and CDR2: SGHNT, YYREEE (reference sequence). CDR3 coding DNA: TGTGCCAGCAGCTTGCAGATTACTGGGGCCAACGTCCTGACTTTC. Translated, it gives CASSLQITGANVLTF.

The rearrangement joins TRBV7-2 to TRBJ2-3; D is possibly TRBD2 (5 bases). CDR1 and CDR2 from the germline V gene are SGHTA and FQGNSA. The CDR3 spans 16 residues. Trimming shortened V by 2 bases and J by 5 bases, and 17 bases separated the two germline ends. The CDR3 here is CASSLNPGIGKDTQYF. CDR3 DNA: TGTGCCAGCAGCTTAAACCCCGGGATTGGCAAAGATACGCAGTATTTT. Full variable domain (outside the CDR3, taken from reference TRBV7-2 and TRBJ2-3): GAGVSQSPSNKVTEKGKDVELRCDPISGHTALYWYRQSLGQGLEFLIYFQGNSAPDKSGLPSDRFSAERTGGSVSTLTIQRTQQEDSAVYLCASSLNPGIGKDTQYFGPGTRLTVL.